This T cell receptor (beta chain) was sequenced during a study of cytomegalovirus exposure and HLA in healthy donors. Trimming left V 0 bases short and J 10 bases short, with 22 bases between. This CDR3 spans 18 amino acids. CDR1 is MGHRA, CDR2 YSYEKL, per germline. This clone was counted a few times. PCR employed 60 Vbeta and 13 Jbeta primers. Data came from immunoSEQ multiplex PCR; TCRdb stores just in-frame clones and leaves some out. The sample consists of about 160,000 clones, roughly three quarters of them appearing once. The TCR sequence derives from a woman between 40 and 55 years old in good health and CMV-seropositive. Material for sequencing was PBMCs. V gene TRBV4-1 combines with J gene TRBJ1-6; D not resolved. The CDR3 DNA reads as TGCGCCAGCAGCCAAGATACGCCCCGAGGTAGCGAAAGGTCACCCCTCCACTTT. Protein: CASSQDTPRGSERSPLHF.